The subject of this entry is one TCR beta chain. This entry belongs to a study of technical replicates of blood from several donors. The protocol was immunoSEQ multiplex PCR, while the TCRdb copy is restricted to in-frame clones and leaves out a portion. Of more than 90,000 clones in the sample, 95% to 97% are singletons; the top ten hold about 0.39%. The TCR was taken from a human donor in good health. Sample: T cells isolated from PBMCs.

The CDR3 sequence is CASSWTSGGVTGELFF. CDR3 DNA sequence: TGCGCCAGCAGTTGGACTAGCGGGGGAGTAACCGGGGAGCTGTTTTTT. The V and J genes are TRBV10-1 and TRBJ2-2, with 13 positions matching TRBD2. Germline loops: CDR1 WNHNN, CDR2 SYGVQD (reference sequence). CDR3 length: 16 residues. After removal of 5 bases from V and 5 bases from J, the junction contained 5 bases not matched to a gene.